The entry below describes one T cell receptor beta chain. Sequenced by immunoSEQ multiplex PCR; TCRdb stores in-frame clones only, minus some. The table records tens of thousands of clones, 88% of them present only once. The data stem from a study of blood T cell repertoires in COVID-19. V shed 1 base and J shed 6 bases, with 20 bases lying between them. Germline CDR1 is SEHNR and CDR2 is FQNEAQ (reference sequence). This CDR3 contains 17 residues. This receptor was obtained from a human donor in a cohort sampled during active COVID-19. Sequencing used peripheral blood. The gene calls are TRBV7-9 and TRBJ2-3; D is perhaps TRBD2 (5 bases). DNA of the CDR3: TGTGCCAGCAGCTTAGAACCCGGGAAGGCGGTAAGGGATACGCAGTATTTT. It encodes CASSLEPGKAVRDTQYF.